This T cell receptor beta chain was retrieved from a study of cytomegalovirus exposure and HLA in healthy donors. The primer mix had 60 Vbeta and 13 Jbeta primers. Assay used: immunoSEQ multiplex PCR; TCRdb lists only in-frame clones, some missing. This sample contains about 77,000 clones. This CDR3 spans 13 amino acids. Trimming cost V 5 bases and J 3 bases; bases outside gene matches: 1. The germline V gene encodes CDR1 SGHVS and CDR2 FNYEAQ. The sequencing sample was made of PBMCs. This TCR was recovered from a man aged 45-65 years in good health and CMV-seropositive. V gene TRBV7-6 combines with J gene TRBJ2-5; 9 nucleotides line up with TRBD1. The CDR3 loop reads CASSRTGEETQYF. The CDR3 nucleotides read TGTGCCAGCAGCCGGACAGGGGAAGAGACCCAGTACTTC.